Presented here are 3 T cell receptor beta chains from one specimen sequenced in a study of blood T cells in healthy people across ages. A J-beta primer mix and a sample-barcoded 5' primer were used in a second PCR of roughly 6 to 11 cycles. TCRdb re-analysed the 5' RACE reads in MiXCR, keeping a single row per CDR3 protein. The table has about 670,000 distinct CDR3 sequences, 40% to 50% seen once. Sequencing used blood. The receptor set was obtained from a man older than 75 in good health.

The chain links TRBV5-8 to TRBJ2-3, with D uncertain. This CDR3 has 14 residues. Germline CDR1 is SGHTS and CDR2 is YDEGEE. V lost 1 base and J 4 bases, leaving 10 bases between the germline ends. CDR3 sequence reads: CASSLSFSSDTQYF. For the CDR3, the DNA is TGTGCCAGCAGCTTGTCTTTTAGCTCAGATACGCAGTATTTT.

In this sample, this clonotype turned up a few times. The CDR3 is CASSQPVVPRYNEQFF. The CDR3 DNA follows: TGTGCCAGCAGCCAACCCGTAGTACCCCGTTACAATGAGCAGTTCTTC. J is TRBJ2-1 and V is TRBV14, with D unclear. Trimming stripped 2 bases from V and 4 bases from J, with 15 bases between. The CDR3 is 16 residues long. Germline CDR1 is SGHDN and CDR2 is FVKESK.

The chain uses TRBV7-3 and TRBJ2-3; D possibly corresponds to TRBD2 (5 bases). CDR3 length equals 18 residues. V was pared by 4 bases and J by 2 bases, with 22 bases between. Germline values: CDR1 SGHTA, CDR2 FQGTGA. Written as DNA, the CDR3 is TGTGCCAGCAGCTCCCCCCCGGGTGGAGGCCTCCCCACAGATACGCAGTATTTT. It translates to CASSSPPGGGLPTDTQYF.